The 6 T cell receptor beta chains listed next were all sequenced from one sample in a study of beta chain features in type 1 diabetes. Antigens of these TCRs are unknown. General study findings and limits: For Type 1 diabetes patients, all four CD4+ subsets carried TCRB CDR3s that were moderately but significantly shorter.

Reverse transcribing all isolated RNA meant expressed TCRB transcripts were sequenced. Generated by immunoSEQ multiplex PCR, the TCRdb table keeps only in-frame clones and is missing some. This sample yields about 660,000 clones, of which around 15% are seen a single time; 0.035% to 0.04% belongs to the top ten. The specimen was naive CD4+ T cells from blood. Receptors were obtained from a man between 18 and 29 years old with type 1 diabetes.

The rearrangement joins TRBV18 to TRBJ2-5; D ambiguous. The CDR3 sequence is 14 residues long. The germline gives CDR1 KGHSH, CDR2 LQKENI. Trimming took off 2 bases at V and 5 bases at J, with 12 bases between the two ends. CDR3 DNA sequence: TGTGCCAGCTCACCAGCGGCTAGGATTGAGACCCAGTACTTC. Its protein product is CASSPAARIETQYF.

Only a few counts were recorded for this clone. The same CDR3 is also encoded by other DNA sequences in this sample. This sequence joins TRBV5-1 and TRBJ2-1; TRBD1 aligns across 10 bases. The CDR3 extends over 12 amino acids. Germline CDR1 is SGHRS and CDR2 is YFSETQ. V shed 4 bases, J shed 10 bases, and the junction held 2 bases outside the gene matches. The CDR3 sequence is CASSLGQGEQFF. CDR3 sequence (DNA): TGCGCCAGCAGCCTGGGACAGGGGGAGCAGTTCTTC.

J is TRBJ2-7 and V is TRBV5-1, with D tentatively TRBD1 (5 bases). V was shortened by 1 base and J by 0 bases, with 11 bases between the two germline ends. There are 15 residues in the CDR3. Looked up from germline, CDR1 is SGHRS and CDR2 is YFSETQ. CDR3 DNA sequence: TGCGCCAGCAGCTTGACAGGTGACAGCTCCTACGAGCAGTACTTC. Its translation is CASSLTGDSSYEQYF.

This clone was detected a few times. This rearrangement joins TRBV5-6 to TRBJ1-2, with no clear D. The germline CDR1 and CDR2 sequences are SGHDT and YYEEEE. V was pared by 2 bases and J by 0 bases, with 11 bases between. The CDR3 totals 15 residues. The CDR3, as DNA: TGTGCCAGCAGCTTCCGAGCTCGTCCTAACTATGGCTACACCTTC. This sequence encodes CASSFRARPNYGYTF.

This clone came up a few times. The sample contains more than one DNA sequence encoding this CDR3. The chain recombines TRBV19 with TRBJ1-1, with unresolved D. This CDR3 is 12 amino acids long. Germline assignment: CDR1 LNHDA and CDR2 SQIVND (reference sequence). V lost 6 bases and J lost 4, with 9 bases in between. DNA for the CDR3: TGTGCCAGTAGGGGTAGCGGCACTGAAGCTTTCTTT. This sequence encodes CASRGSGTEAFF.

As DNA, the CDR3 is TGTGCCAGCAGCCAACGGACTAGCGGGAGTACTGAGCAGTTCTTC. Translated, it gives CASSQRTSGSTEQFF. The chain joins TRBV13 to TRBJ2-1; 13 positions agree with TRBD2. The junction had 7 bases not matched to a gene; V was cut back by 5 bases and J by 9 bases. The germline CDR1 and CDR2 sequences are PRHDT and FYEKMQ (reference sequence). The CDR3 length is 15 residues.